This TCR beta chain derives from a study of shared clonotypes between healthy human individuals. Study-wide findings and caveats: Only blood was sampled, and tissue TCR repertoires likely differ from blood ones. Shared across a few donors were about 4.8% of the naive CD4 clonotypes.

About this clone itself: As yet, its antigen is unknown.

Only CD45RO-negative cells positively selected for CCR7 counted as naive CD8 cells, so terminally differentiated effector memory CD45RA+ cells were excluded. None of the donors, who were healthy HIV-negative adults, had recently had acute infections or vaccinations. Each subset's genomic DNA was split evenly across several immunoSEQ plates. Assay used: immunoSEQ multiplex PCR; TCRdb lists only in-frame clones, some missing. Of approximately 2,000,000 clones listed, 93% were seen once; the top ten hold 1.5% to 2%. CDR1 is SGHAT, CDR2 FQNNGV, per germline. Trimming left V 5 bases short and J 3 bases short, with 10 bases between. The CDR3 runs to 13 residues.

This sequence originates from a man aged 18 to 35 in good health. Some clones in this sample may be carry-over from other donors' samples. The sequencing input was naive CD8+ T cells from PBMCs. The J gene is TRBJ2-5, the V gene TRBV11-2; the D gene is possibly TRBD1 (6 bases). DNA of the CDR3: TGTGCCAGCAGCACGCGGACAGAAGAGACCCAGTACTTC. Translating it yields CASSTRTEETQYF.